This paragraph reports one TCR beta chain. The antigen remains unidentified. The data belong to a study of shared clonotypes between healthy human individuals. V was shortened by 3 bases and J by 3 bases, with 9 bases between the two germline ends. Germline CDR1 is PRHDT and CDR2 is FYEKMQ (reference sequence). The CDR3 sequence is 13 residues long. Clones were sequenced by immunoSEQ multiplex PCR, and TCRdb holds only the in-frame ones, with some missing. Of roughly 720,000 clones listed, roughly 88% are singletons. All donors were Caucasian adults living in Nashville, Tennessee. Study-level findings and limits: Non-shared clonotypes were found to have lower generation probabilities than the clonotypes that were shared by all four of the sorted-subset donors. Estimated clonotype richness was generally higher in naive than memory subsets.

The clonotype comes from a man younger than 30 in good health. Some clones in this sample may be carry-over from other donors' samples. The sample comprised memory CD8+ T cells from PBMCs. Specified subset: CD45RO+ cells pooled with CCR7-negative TemRA cells. The chain joins TRBV13 to TRBJ2-7; D uncertain. The CDR3 coding sequence is TGTGCCAGCAGCTTCTTCAGCAACTACGAGCAGTACTTC. The encoded protein is CASSFFSNYEQYF.